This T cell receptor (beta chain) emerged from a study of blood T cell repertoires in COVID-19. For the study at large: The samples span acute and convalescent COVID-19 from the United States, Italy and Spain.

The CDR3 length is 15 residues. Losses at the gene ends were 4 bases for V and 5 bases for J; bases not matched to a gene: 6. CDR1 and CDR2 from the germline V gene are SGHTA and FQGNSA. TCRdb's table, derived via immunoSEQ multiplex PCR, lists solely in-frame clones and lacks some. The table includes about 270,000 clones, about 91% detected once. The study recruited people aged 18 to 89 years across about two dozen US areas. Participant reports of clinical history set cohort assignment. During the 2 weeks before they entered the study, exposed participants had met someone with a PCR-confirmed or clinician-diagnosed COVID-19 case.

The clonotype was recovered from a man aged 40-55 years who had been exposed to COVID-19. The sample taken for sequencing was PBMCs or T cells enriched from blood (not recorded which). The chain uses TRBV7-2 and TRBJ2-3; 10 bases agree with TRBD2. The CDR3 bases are TGTGCCAGCAGCTCCACTAGCGGGATCAAAGATACGCAGTATTTT. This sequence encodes CASSSTSGIKDTQYF.